This passage covers 11 T cell receptor beta chains from one sample sequenced in a study of blood T cell repertoires in COVID-19. Measured with immunoSEQ multiplex PCR; TCRdb has only the in-frame clones, and not every one. Altogether approximately 240,000 clones are present, approximately 84% being singletons, with the ten largest covering 3.5% to 4.5%. Sequencing was performed on peripheral blood. The origin of the receptors is a man aged 50 to 59 with acute or convalescent COVID-19.

V usage is TRBV6-5 and J usage is TRBJ1-5; maybe TRBD1 (6 bases). The V gene's germline CDR1 is MNHEY and CDR2 SVGAGI. V lost 2 bases and J 2 bases, leaving 10 bases between the germline ends. There are 15 residues in the CDR3. DNA of the CDR3: TGTGCCAGCAGTTACGGGGGCGCGGGCAATCAGCCCCAGCATTTT. It specifies CASSYGGAGNQPQHF.

V is TRBV24-1 and J is TRBJ2-1; a weak D match, TRBD2 (6 bases). CDR1 is KGHDR, CDR2 SFDVKD, per germline. Trimming shortened V by 5 bases and J by 0 bases, and 7 bases separated the two germline ends. The CDR3 extends over 14 amino acids. CDR3 sequence reads: CATSGRDSYNEQFF. CDR3 DNA: TGTGCCACCAGTGGGCGGGACTCCTACAATGAGCAGTTCTTC.

This sequence joins TRBV2 and TRBJ2-1, with 16 bases that match TRBD2. The J segment lost 6 bases and the V segment lost 6 bases, leaving 8 bases of the junction unmatched. In germline, CDR1 is SNHLY, CDR2 FYNNEI. This CDR3 contains 17 residues. The DNA for the CDR3 is TGTGCCAGCAGAATTTTGGGACTAGCGGGAGGGTTCAATGAGCAGTTCTTC. Translation: CASRILGLAGGFNEQFF.

The gene calls are TRBV15 and TRBJ2-5; the match to TRBD2 covers 8 bases. V lost 2 bases, J lost 1 base, and 3 bases stayed unmatched. The germline CDR1 and CDR2 sequences are LNHNV and YYDKDF (reference sequence). The CDR3 totals 15 residues. This CDR3 reads CATSRPTSGQETQYF. The DNA for the CDR3 is TGTGCCACCAGCAGACCTACTAGCGGCCAAGAGACCCAGTACTTC.

The chain employs TRBV10-3 and TRBJ2-7; 8 nucleotides match TRBD1. V shed 4 bases, J shed 2 bases, and the junction held 1 base outside the gene matches. This CDR3 spans 13 amino acids. Germline loops: CDR1 ENHRY, CDR2 SYGVKD. CDR3 nucleotides: TGTGCCATCAGTGGGGACAGGCCCTACGAGCAGTACTTC. It encodes CAISGDRPYEQYF.

In this sample, this clone turned up once. The chain links TRBV6-5 to TRBJ2-1, with 11 bases matching TRBD2. Germline loops: CDR1 MNHEY, CDR2 SVGAGI. With V trimmed by 6 bases and J by 1 base, 2 bases remained unmatched. The CDR3 loop spans 15 amino acids. CDR3 DNA sequence: TGTGCCAGCAGAGGGACTAGCGGATCCTACAATGAGCAGTTCTTC. Translation gives CASRGTSGSYNEQFF.

The chain recombines TRBV3-1 (or the pseudogene TRBV3-2) with TRBJ1-2; 9 bases align to TRBD1. Trimming removed 2 bases from V and 7 bases from J; junction bases left unmatched: 11. From germline, CDR1 is LGHDT and CDR2 YNNKEL (reference sequence). This CDR3 contains 16 residues. CDR3 amino acids: CASSQSWDRVFRGYTF. The CDR3 bases are TGTGCCAGCAGCCAAAGCTGGGACAGGGTTTTTCGTGGCTACACCTTC.

The chain employs TRBV6-5 and TRBJ1-4; TRBD1 matches at 8 bases. The CDR3 has 15 amino acids. The germline V gene encodes CDR1 MNHEY and CDR2 SVGAGI. V lost 6 bases and J lost 8; bases outside the gene matches: 11. The CDR3 reads CASRKEDRVEEKLFF. The CDR3 DNA sequence: TGTGCCAGCAGAAAGGAGGACAGGGTGGAGGAAAAACTGTTTTTT.

This clone has a single count. Other nucleotide sequences from this sample produce the same CDR3. The rearrangement joins TRBV29-1 to TRBJ1-1, with 9 nucleotides matching TRBD1. With V trimmed by 5 bases and J by 4 bases, 5 bases remained unmatched. Germline assignment: CDR1 SQVTM and CDR2 ANQGSEA. CDR3 size: 13 residues. The CDR3 loop reads CSVQGQGGTEAFF. In nucleotides, the CDR3 is TGCAGCGTTCAGGGACAGGGAGGCACTGAAGCTTTCTTT.

This clone was detected once. The CDR3 bases are TGCAGCGTCCGTACAGGGTTCACTGAAGCTTTCTTT. It encodes CSVRTGFTEAFF. The chain combines TRBV29-1 with TRBJ1-1, with a weak D call TRBD1 (6 bases). V was clipped by 6 bases and J by 4 bases, with 12 bases between them. CDR3 size: 12 residues. Germline V CDR1 and CDR2: SQVTM, ANQGSEA.

The rearrangement links TRBV25-1 to TRBJ2-3, with a tentative D call TRBD2 (5 bases). The V end lost 6 bases, the J end lost 1 base, and 8 bases lay between the germline ends. There are 13 residues in the CDR3. The germline V gene encodes CDR1 MGHDK and CDR2 SYGVNS. CDR3: CASREAGTDTQYF. CDR3 nucleotide sequence: TGTGCCAGCAGGGAGGCTGGCACAGATACGCAGTATTTT.